What follows are 26 T cell receptor beta chains derived from one specimen sequenced in a study of blood T cell repertoires in COVID-19. The data were produced by immunoSEQ multiplex PCR, yet TCRdb's version contains in-frame clones alone and is incomplete. The sample consists of around 190,000 clones, more than 80% of them appearing once. Sequenced: peripheral blood. Source of these receptors: a woman aged 60 to 75 with acute or convalescent COVID-19.

The rearrangement joins TRBV9 to TRBJ1-6; D is unresolved. CDR1 and CDR2 from the germline V gene are SGDLS and YYNGEE. The V and J ends lost 3 bases and 9 bases respectively, with 13 bases between them. The CDR3 length is 14 residues. The CDR3 protein is CASSARDFGSPLHF. Written as DNA, the CDR3 is TGTGCCAGCAGCGCGAGGGATTTCGGTTCACCCCTCCACTTT.

The chain uses TRBV20-1 and TRBJ1-6; 7 bases fit TRBD1. The junction had 6 bases not matched to a gene; V was cut back by 3 bases and J by 7 bases. The CDR3 runs 14 residues. Germline V gene lookup returns CDR1 DFQATT and CDR2 SNEGSKA (reference sequence). Here the CDR3 reads CSASTDRANSPLHF. CDR3 in DNA: TGCAGTGCTAGTACCGACAGGGCGAATTCACCCCTCCACTTT.

This clone appeared a few times. The CDR3 spells CASSLEAGHGYTF. CDR3 in DNA: TGCGCCAGCAGCTTGGAGGCAGGGCATGGCTACACCTTC. The V gene is TRBV5-1, the J gene TRBJ1-2, with D possibly matching TRBD1 (5 bases). V gave up 0 bases and J gave up 6 bases, with 9 bases separating them. The CDR3 length is 13 residues. Germline V gene sequence: CDR1 SGHRS, CDR2 YFSETQ.

This chain links TRBV30 with TRBJ2-5; D ambiguous. Trimming took off 1 base at V and 5 bases at J, with 8 bases between the two ends. The CDR3 is made up of 12 amino acids. Germline values: CDR1 GTSNPN, CDR2 SVGIG (reference sequence). CDR3 region: CAWSAGRETQYF. The DNA for the CDR3 is TGTGCCTGGAGTGCAGGCCGGGAGACCCAGTACTTC.

The gene calls are TRBV29-1 and TRBJ1-1; 7 nucleotides align to TRBD1. After removal of 5 bases from V and 0 bases from J, the junction contained 3 bases not matched to a gene. CDR1 SQVTM and CDR2 ANQGSEA come from the germline V gene. The CDR3 covers 13 residues. The chain's CDR3 is CSVWDRLNTEAFF. DNA of the CDR3: TGCAGCGTTTGGGACAGATTGAACACTGAAGCTTTCTTT.

The chain is built from TRBV7-3 and TRBJ1-1, with D uncertain. CDR3 length equals 16 residues. Between the trimmed V and J ends, which lost 1 base and 5 bases, there was a span of 17 bases. CDR1 is SGHTA, CDR2 FQGTGA, per germline. CDR3: CASSLNPSAAGTEAFF. The CDR3 coding sequence is TGTGCCAGCAGCTTAAACCCCTCGGCGGCTGGGACTGAAGCTTTCTTT.

J is TRBJ1-2 and V is TRBV14; D gene unclear. CDR1 is SGHDN and CDR2 is FVKESK in the germline V gene. V lost 0 bases and J 6 bases, leaving 14 bases between the germline ends. The CDR3 loop spans 15 amino acids. This chain's CDR3 is CASSQDLRAMNGYTF. The CDR3 DNA is TGTGCCAGCAGCCAAGATCTGAGGGCAATGAATGGCTACACCTTC.

This clone was seen a few times. The J gene is TRBJ2-1, the V gene TRBV5-1; 12 bases are a match to TRBD2. Germline V gene sequence: CDR1 SGHRS, CDR2 YFSETQ. This CDR3 comprises 18 residues. After removal of 4 bases from V and 1 base from J, the junction contained 9 bases not matched to a gene. In DNA, the CDR3 is TGCGCCAGCAGCCCAGAGGGACTAGCGGGTAGTTCCTACAATGAGCAGTTCTTC. This translates into CASSPEGLAGSSYNEQFF.

The gene calls are TRBV6-5 and TRBJ1-1; D remains unclear. Trimming shortened V by 2 bases and J by 4 bases, and 8 bases separated the two germline ends. This CDR3 spans 13 amino acids. Germline values: CDR1 MNHEY, CDR2 SVGAGI. CDR3 loop: CASSYRFGTEAFF. The CDR3 DNA reads TGTGCCAGCAGTTACCGTTTCGGCACTGAAGCTTTCTTT.

The V call is TRBV2, the J call TRBJ1-3; no firm D call. V lost 2 bases to trimming and J lost 2 bases, with 4 bases between them. CDR1 is SNHLY and CDR2 is FYNNEI in the germline V gene. The CDR3 has 13 amino acids. The CDR3 reads CASSEYTGNTIYF. In DNA, the CDR3 is TGTGCCAGCAGTGAATATACTGGAAACACCATATATTTT.

A word on this clone: One end of the junction does not line up with germline, which may come from a read error. This sequence joins TRBV11-2 and TRBJ1-2, with D unclear. Germline V gene sequence: CDR1 SGHAT, CDR2 FQNNGV. The CDR3 totals 11 residues. The chain's CDR3 is CASSLARSTSF. For the CDR3, the DNA is TGTGCCAGCAGCTTAGCCAGGTCTACCAGCTTC.

V usage is TRBV27 and J usage is TRBJ1-5, with TRBD1 matching over 7 bases. Trimming removed 1 base from V and 6 bases from J; junction bases left unmatched: 9. The CDR3 has 16 residues. Germline loops: CDR1 MNHEY, CDR2 SMNVEV (reference sequence). The CDR3 loop reads CASSLLARPGGQPQHF. The DNA of the CDR3 is TGTGCCAGCAGTTTATTGGCCAGACCAGGGGGTCAGCCCCAGCATTTT.

The chain employs TRBV28 and TRBJ2-7; D unresolved. Trimming removed 3 bases at V and 7 bases at J, with 13 bases between. In germline, CDR1 is MDHEN, CDR2 SYDVKM. The CDR3 totals 13 residues. CDR3 loop: CASSLGKLWEQYF. CDR3 in DNA: TGTGCCAGCAGTTTGGGCAAATTATGGGAGCAGTACTTC.

The chain carries TRBV4-2 and TRBJ1-1, with TRBD1 matching 9 bases. The CDR3 runs 14 residues. Germline CDR1 is LGHNA and CDR2 is YNFKEQ. V shed 6 bases, J shed 11 bases, and the junction held 13 bases outside the gene matches. The CDR3 loop is CASSQGQGGTGAFF. CDR3 nucleotides: TGTGCCAGCAGTCAGGGACAGGGAGGAACAGGCGCTTTCTTT.

The chain has TRBV5-1 and TRBJ1-2; 7 bases line up with TRBD1. Trimming at V came to 4 bases and at J to 4 bases, leaving 4 bases not matched to a gene. CDR3 length: 13 amino acids. CDR1 and CDR2 from the germline V gene are SGHRS and YFSETQ. The CDR3: CASSETGPYGYTF. CDR3 bases: TGCGCCAGCAGCGAGACAGGGCCCTATGGCTACACCTTC. The full variable domain, completed using reference TRBV5-1 and TRBJ1-2, is KAGVTQTPRYLIKTRGQQVTLSCSPISGHRSVSWYQQTPGQGLQFLFEYFSETQRNKGNFPGRFSGRQFSNSRSEMNVSTLELGDSALYLCASSETGPYGYTFGSGTRLTVV.

The V and J genes are TRBV16 and TRBJ1-5; 8 bases match TRBD1. Germline assignment: CDR1 KGHSY and CDR2 FQNENV. There are 16 residues in the CDR3. Trimming cost V 4 bases and J 2 bases; bases outside gene matches: 7. The CDR3 bases are TGTGCCAGCAGCCGGGCAGGGGGCATTGGCAATCAGCCCCAGCATTTT. The encoded protein is CASSRAGGIGNQPQHF.

V is TRBV18 and J is TRBJ2-1; the match to TRBD2 covers 8 bases. V lost 3 bases, J lost 8 bases, and 3 bases stayed unmatched. Per germline, CDR1 KGHSH and CDR2 LQKENI. The CDR3 has 13 residues. CDR3 DNA sequence: TGTGCCAGCTCACCGGGACTAGAGGATGAGCAGTTCTTC. This codes for CASSPGLEDEQFF. Full variable domain (remainder filled in from reference TRBV18 and TRBJ2-1): NAGVMQNPRHLVRRRGQEARLRCSPMKGHSHVYWYRQLPEEGLKFMVYLQKENIIDESGMPKERFSAEFPKEGPSILRIQQVVRGDSAAYFCASSPGLEDEQFFGPGTRLTVL.

The genes are TRBV7-5 and TRBJ2-1; no check of the table's D call, TRBD2, against the DNA was made. TRBV7-5 is annotated as a pseudogene. The length of the CDR3 is 15 residues. The CDR3 DNA reads as TGTGCCAGAAGCTTAGCGGGGATCAAACCACGTGAGCAGTTCTTC. It encodes CARSLAGIKPREQFF.

The rearrangement uses TRBV19 and TRBJ1-2, with D possibly matching TRBD1 (5 bases). V was trimmed by 5 bases and J by 7 bases, leaving 17 bases between them. The CDR3 consists of 14 residues. The V gene's germline CDR1 is LNHDA and CDR2 SQIVND (reference sequence). The CDR3 coding sequence is TGTGCCAGTAGTCGGGCAGGGCTTCTTGGTGGCTACACCTTC. Amino acid sequence: CASSRAGLLGGYTF.

The chain is built from TRBV10-3 and TRBJ2-3; 9 nucleotides line up with TRBD1. Germline lookup yields CDR1 ENHRY and CDR2 SYGVKD. This CDR3 region has 15 residues. V lost 7 bases and J lost 2; bases outside the gene matches: 7. The CDR3 region is CAINPGTGSTDTQYF. The CDR3 bases are TGTGCCATCAACCCCGGGACAGGGTCCACAGATACGCAGTATTTT.

This rearrangement joins TRBV24-1 to TRBJ2-5; D might be TRBD1 (5 bases). The CDR3 loop spans 15 amino acids. Per germline, CDR1 KGHDR and CDR2 SFDVKD. The V gene lost 1 base and the J gene lost 1 base, with 9 bases spanning the gap. The CDR3 DNA is TGTGCCACCAGTGATTTTAGGGGTAGCCAAGAGACCCAGTACTTC. Its protein is CATSDFRGSQETQYF.

This rearrangement joins TRBV5-5 to TRBJ1-1; D is undetermined. This CDR3 has 12 amino acids. Trimming cost V 5 bases and J 3 bases, with 8 bases left between them. The germline V gene encodes CDR1 SGHKS and CDR2 YYEKEE (reference sequence). The CDR3 region is CASRTGDTEAFF. DNA for the CDR3: TGTGCCAGCAGAACCGGGGACACTGAAGCTTTCTTT.

This chain joins TRBV19 and TRBJ1-5; maybe TRBD1 (6 bases). CDR1 LNHDA and CDR2 SQIVND come from the germline V gene (reference sequence). The CDR3 has 17 residues. Trimming shortened V by 7 bases and J by 0 bases, and 19 bases separated the two germline ends. This CDR3 reads CASTNHLGQFSNQPQHF. In DNA form, the CDR3 reads TGTGCCAGTACCAACCATCTCGGACAGTTTAGCAATCAGCCCCAGCATTTT.

This clone was counted between two and nine times. The CDR3 reads CASSLQETQYF. In DNA form, the CDR3 reads TGTGCCAGCAGCCTGCAGGAGACCCAGTACTTC. The chain carries TRBV3-1 (or the pseudogene TRBV3-2) and TRBJ2-5; D is uncertain. V was cut by 4 bases and J by 5 bases, with 5 bases left in between. The germline V gene has CDR1 LGHDT and CDR2 YNNKEL (reference sequence). The CDR3 has 11 residues.

The chain has TRBV6-1 and TRBJ2-7, with D possibly TRBD1 on 5 matching bases. The CDR3 spans 14 residues. Germline lookup yields CDR1 MNHNS and CDR2 SASEGT. Trimming shortened V by 0 bases and J by 9 bases, and 15 bases separated the two germline ends. The CDR3 sequence: CASSEAPNAQGQYV. The CDR3, as DNA: TGTGCCAGCAGTGAAGCGCCTAATGCTCAGGGGCAGTACGTC.

This clone was seen once. Written as DNA, the CDR3 is TGCGCCAGCAGCTTCGGGCTAGCGGGAGTAGGAGTGGCGGAGACCCAGTACTTC. Translated, it gives CASSFGLAGVGVAETQYF. The chain joins TRBV5-1 to TRBJ2-5; 10 bases match TRBD2. Germline V gene data show CDR1 as SGHRS and CDR2 as YFSETQ. V trimming: 2 bases; J trimming: 5 bases; junction bases outside the gene matches: 15. The CDR3 extends over 18 amino acids.